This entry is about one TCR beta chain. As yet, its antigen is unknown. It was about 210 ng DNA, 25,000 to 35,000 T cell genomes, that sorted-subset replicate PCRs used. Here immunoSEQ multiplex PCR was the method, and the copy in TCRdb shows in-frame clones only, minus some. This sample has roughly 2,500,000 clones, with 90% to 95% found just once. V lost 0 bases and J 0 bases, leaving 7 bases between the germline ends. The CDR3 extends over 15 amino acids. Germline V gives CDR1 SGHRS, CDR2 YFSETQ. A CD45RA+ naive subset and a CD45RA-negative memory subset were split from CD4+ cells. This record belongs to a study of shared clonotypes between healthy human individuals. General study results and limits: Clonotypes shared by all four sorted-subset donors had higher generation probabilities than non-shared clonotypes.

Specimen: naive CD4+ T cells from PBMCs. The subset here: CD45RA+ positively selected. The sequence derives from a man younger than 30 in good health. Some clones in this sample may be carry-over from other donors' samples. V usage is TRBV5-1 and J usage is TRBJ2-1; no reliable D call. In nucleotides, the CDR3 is TGCGCCAGCAGCTTGGAGGTCGTCTCCTACAATGAGCAGTTCTTC. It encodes CASSLEVVSYNEQFF.